One T cell receptor beta chain is described in this entry. CDR3 length: 14 amino acids. V lost 5 bases to trimming and J lost 5 bases, with 14 bases between them. The germline CDR1 and CDR2 sequences are SEHNR and FQNEAQ (reference sequence). These data come from a study of blood T cell repertoires in COVID-19. The repertoire was sequenced with immunoSEQ multiplex PCR; TCRdb's copy has only in-frame clones and lacks some. The sample shows tens of thousands of clones, roughly 85% of them seen only once. The TCR comes from an elderly woman with COVID-19, enrolled during active disease. The sequenced material came from peripheral blood. The V gene is TRBV7-9, the J gene TRBJ2-3, with D maybe TRBD2 (5 bases). CDR3 loop: CASSRSGAGDTQYF. CDR3 nucleotides: TGTGCCAGCAGCAGAAGCGGAGCTGGAGATACGCAGTATTTT. The full variable domain, in which reference TRBV7-9 and TRBJ2-3 provide the parts outside the CDR3, is DTGVSQNPRHKITKRGQNVTFRCDPISEHNRLYWYRQTLGQGPEFLTYFQNEAQLEKSRLLSDRFSAERPKGSFSTLEIQRTEQGDSAMYLCASSRSGAGDTQYFGPGTRLTVL.